This TCR beta chain comes out of a study of OX40 agonist ivuxolimab in advanced cancers. Study overall: Partial responses, seen in three patients, involved one hepatocellular carcinoma and two cutaneous melanomas.

Data came from immunoSEQ multiplex PCR; TCRdb stores just in-frame clones and leaves some out. The sample yields 65,000 to 70,000 clones, roughly four fifths seen once. For this clone: As yet, its antigen is unknown.

CDR1 MNHNY and CDR2 SVGAGI come from the germline V gene (reference sequence). Trimming cost V 6 bases and J 7 bases; bases outside gene matches: 9. CDR3 length: 15 residues. Study-level results: Some patients who did not respond also had low normalized T-cell clonal expansion.

The sequence came from an adult with an advanced solid tumor such as melanoma, head and neck, liver or kidney cancer. J is TRBJ2-2 and V is TRBV6-6; 9 bases agree with TRBD1. The sequenced sample was CD4+ or CD8+ T cells sorted from blood, obtained in a trial of the OX40 agonist ivuxolimab. Written as DNA, the CDR3 is TGTGCCAGCAGCCTACAGGGGGCTGAGGTCGGGGAGCTGTTTTTT. Protein sequence: CASSLQGAEVGELFF.